This T cell receptor beta chain was captured in a study of blood T cells in healthy people across ages. Study-wide results and caveats: Because sorting was not performed, PBMCs prevented conclusive naive versus antigen-experienced comparison.

Remarks on this clonotype: What it binds is unknown.

With 5 bases removed from V and 8 bases from J, the gap between germline ends came to 15 bases. The germline gives CDR1 PRHDT, CDR2 FYEKMQ (reference sequence). The CDR3 totals 14 residues. Next came a second PCR, run for about 7 to 12 cycles, which used a sample-barcoded 5' primer along with a J-beta primer mix. TCRdb re-derived calls from the 5' RACE reads in MiXCR, one entry per CDR3 protein. The sample has around 1.5 million distinct CDR3 sequences, around 59% seen once; the top ten hold 6.5% to 8.5%. Sequenced material: blood. The clonotype comes from a young man in good health. The chain combines TRBV13 with TRBJ1-4; D ambiguous. The CDR3 nucleotides are TGTGCCAGCAGCCTAAAGGCCCCCAGGGAAAAACTGTTTTTT. Translation gives CASSLKAPREKLFF.